This TCR beta chain is from a study of CD8+ T cells in alopecia areata. Study results and caveats: Lesional tissue from the scalp (especially in alopecia totalis/universalis) showed higher clonality than normal scalp. Many expanded lesional clones persisted in scalp and blood during tofacitinib treatment.

Noted treatment: oral pan-JAK inhibitor, 5-10 mg twice daily. This clone has a handful of counts. What it recognizes is unknown. The CDR3 has 16 amino acids. The germline V gene has CDR1 SGHTA and CDR2 FQGNSA. J gave up 3 bases and V 6 bases, and 8 bases lay outside the gene matches. cDNA reverse transcribed from extracted RNA served as the sequencing template. The assay was immunoSEQ multiplex PCR, and TCRdb's table has in-frame clones only and misses some. The sample lists around 200,000 clones; more than 55% were seen once. The sequencing here drew on CD4+ T cells sorted from blood, taken at week 4, from a patient treated with tofacitinib. The TCR sequence derives from a human donor with alopecia areata. This sequence joins TRBV7-2 and TRBJ2-5, with 12 bases fitting TRBD2. CDR3 bases: TGTGCCAGCAGTCCACCGAGACTAGCGGGAGAAGAGACCCAGTACTTC. The encoded protein is CASSPPRLAGEETQYF. Combining the CDR3 with reference TRBV7-2 and TRBJ2-5 gives the whole variable domain GAGVSQSPSNKVTEKGKDVELRCDPISGHTALYWYRQSLGQGLEFLIYFQGNSAPDKSGLPSDRFSAERTGGSVSTLTIQRTQQEDSAVYLCASSPPRLAGEETQYFGPGTRLLVL.